This paragraph reports one TCR beta chain. Its antigen is undetermined. The data were produced by immunoSEQ multiplex PCR, yet TCRdb's version contains in-frame clones alone and is incomplete. This repertoire shows some 240,000 clones, around 87% found once; its top ten account for less than 1.5%. Donors were drawn from the approximately 120-subject validation cohort, separate from the roughly 670-subject first cohort. These data are taken from a study of cytomegalovirus exposure and HLA in healthy donors. Study findings and constraints: Published work reported that the classifier diagnosed cytomegalovirus status with high specificity and sensitivity. The study listed 150 to 200 cytomegalovirus-associated TCR beta chains. CMV antigen specificity of three CMV-associated chains was confirmed in vitro.

This CDR3 spans 16 amino acids. The germline V gene encodes CDR1 SGHNT and CDR2 YENEEA. The trim removed 5 bases at V and 1 base at J, leaving 7 bases unmatched. The sample was PBMCs. The clonotype comes from a woman under 40 in good health and CMV-seropositive. The chain carries TRBV11-3 and TRBJ2-7; 11 nucleotides agree with TRBD2. The CDR3 DNA reads as TGTGCCAGCAGCATGAATCTAGCGGGAGGATCCTACGAGCAGTACTTC. Translated: CASSMNLAGGSYEQYF.